The 16 T cell receptor beta chains listed next were all sequenced from one sample in a study of blood T cell repertoires in COVID-19. Data came from immunoSEQ multiplex PCR; TCRdb stores just in-frame clones and leaves some out. The repertoire holds about 84,000 clones, 83% seen once, with about 31% in the top ten. Material for sequencing was peripheral blood. These receptor sequences come from a woman older than 75 with acute or convalescent COVID-19.

The chain combines TRBV3-1 (or the pseudogene TRBV3-2) with TRBJ2-4; no reliable D call. Germline V CDR1 and CDR2: LGHDT, YNNKEL (reference sequence). V was cut by 4 bases and J by 0 bases, with 4 bases left in between. The CDR3 sequence is 13 residues long. CDR3 nucleotide sequence: TGTGCCAGCAGCCTTCTAGCCAAAAACATTCAGTACTTC. Amino acid sequence: CASSLLAKNIQYF.

The chain is built from TRBV11-3 and TRBJ1-2, with D perhaps TRBD1 (5 bases). Between the trimmed V and J ends, which lost 3 bases and 4 bases, there was a span of 21 bases. Germline lookup yields CDR1 SGHNT and CDR2 YENEEA. This CDR3 comprises 17 residues. CDR3: CASSFAAGNPRVYGYTF. DNA for the CDR3: TGTGCCAGCAGCTTCGCTGCAGGGAACCCACGGGTCTATGGCTACACCTTC.

The chain recombines TRBV6-2 or TRBV6-3 with TRBJ2-7, with 8 positions matching TRBD2. CDR1 is MNHEY, CDR2 SVGEGT, per germline. The J segment lost 0 bases and the V segment lost 6 bases, leaving 4 bases of the junction unmatched. CDR3 length equals 14 residues. The CDR3 nucleotides read TGTGCCAGCAGCCCCGCGGGGGGCTCCTACGAGCAGTACTTC. This sequence encodes CASSPAGGSYEQYF.

V gene TRBV5-1 combines with J gene TRBJ2-5; 8 positions agree with TRBD1. The CDR3 runs 14 residues. Trimming took 2 bases from V and 1 from J; bases not matched to a gene: 1. Per germline, CDR1 SGHRS and CDR2 YFSETQ. CDR3 DNA: TGCGCCAGCAGCTTCCAGGGGGCCCAAGAGACCCAGTACTTC. Translating gives CASSFQGAQETQYF.

V gene TRBV7-2 combines with J gene TRBJ1-3; 10 bases align to TRBD1. The CDR3 contains 17 residues. Germline V lookup: CDR1 SGHTA, CDR2 FQGNSA. Trimming cost V 6 bases and J 1 base; bases outside gene matches: 9. The CDR3 region is CASRKTGTGVSGNTIYF. The CDR3 DNA reads TGTGCCAGCAGAAAGACCGGGACAGGGGTATCTGGAAACACCATATATTTT. The full variable domain, with the rest looked up from reference TRBV7-2 and TRBJ1-3, is GAGVSQSPSNKVTEKGKDVELRCDPISGHTALYWYRQSLGQGLEFLIYFQGNSAPDKSGLPSDRFSAERTGGSVSTLTIQRTQQEDSAVYLCASRKTGTGVSGNTIYFGEGSWLTVV.

This clone appeared a few times. The chain is built from TRBV5-1 and TRBJ2-2; 8 nucleotides align to TRBD2. The CDR3 extends over 17 amino acids. J lost 6 bases, V lost 1 base, and 11 bases had no gene match. Looked up from germline, CDR1 is SGHRS and CDR2 is YFSETQ. The CDR3 DNA follows: TGCGCCAGCAGCTTGTTCGCCCTAGCGGGCGGGGCCGGGGAGCTGTTTTTT. Translated: CASSLFALAGGAGELFF.

This chain joins TRBV12-5 and TRBJ1-1; D gene ambiguous. V lost 0 bases and J 7 bases, leaving 12 bases between the germline ends. Germline lookup yields CDR1 LGHNT and CDR2 FRNRAP. CDR3 length: 14 amino acids. The CDR3 DNA sequence: TGTGCTAGTGGTTTGGTGCCCCCGGGGTATGAAGCTTTCTTT. The encoded protein is CASGLVPPGYEAFF.

This rearrangement joins TRBV21-1 to TRBJ2-5; the listed D gene, TRBD2, was not tested against the DNA. TRBV21-1 is reported as a pseudogene. The length of the CDR3 is 13 residues. The CDR3 DNA sequence: TGTGCCAGCAGCAATACGGGAGGGGAGACCCAGTACTTC. Translated: CASSNTGGETQYF.

The chain links TRBV23-1 to TRBJ2-7; D may be TRBD2 (5 bases). TRBV23-1 is labeled an ORF, and its function is uncertain. Trimming left V 0 bases short and J 2 bases short, with 14 bases between. The length of the CDR3 is 16 residues. Here the CDR3 DNA reads TGCGCCAGCAGTCAATCCGTCGTGGGGAGTACCTACGAGCAGTACTTC. Translated: CASSQSVVGSTYEQYF.

There are a few counts of this clone. The chain has TRBV7-6 and TRBJ2-3, with 7 bases that match TRBD2. V lost 2 bases and J lost 2; bases outside the gene matches: 4. This CDR3 comprises 15 residues. The germline CDR1 and CDR2 sequences are SGHVS and FNYEAQ. CDR3 nucleotide sequence: TGTGCCAGCAGCTTATTGACTAGCTACACAGATACGCAGTATTTT. Protein product: CASSLLTSYTDTQYF. Drawing the rest from reference TRBV7-6 and TRBJ2-3, the complete variable domain is GAGVSQSPRYKVTKRGQDVALRCDPISGHVSLYWYRQALGQGPEFLTYFNYEAQQDKSGLPNDRFSAERPEGSISTLTIQRTEQRDSAMYRCASSLLTSYTDTQYFGPGTRLTVL.

This chain connects TRBV28 to TRBJ2-7; D gene ambiguous. The length of the CDR3 is 14 residues. Germline V gives CDR1 MDHEN, CDR2 SYDVKM. Between the trimmed V and J ends, which lost 7 bases and 0 bases, there was a span of 13 bases. CDR3 DNA sequence: TGTGCCAGCATCGCTAGGCCTAGCTCCTACGAGCAGTACTTC. Translated, it gives CASIARPSSYEQYF. Using reference TRBV28 and TRBJ2-7 for the parts outside the CDR3, the full variable domain is DVKVTQSSRYLVKRTGEKVFLECVQDMDHENMFWYRQDPGLGLRLIYFSYDVKMKEKGDIPEGYSVSREKKERFSLILESASTNQTSMYLCASIARPSSYEQYFGPGTRLTVT.

The V call is TRBV5-1, the J call TRBJ2-1, with 15 bases that match TRBD2. The CDR3 runs 18 residues. Germline lookup yields CDR1 SGHRS and CDR2 YFSETQ. The V gene end was trimmed by 0 bases and the J gene end by 1 base; junction bases not matched to a gene: 2. The CDR3 sequence: CASSLGTSGRGSYNEQFF. The CDR3, as DNA: TGCGCCAGCAGCTTGGGGACTAGCGGGAGGGGGTCCTACAATGAGCAGTTCTTC.

This chain connects TRBV28 to TRBJ2-5; maybe TRBD1 (6 bases). The CDR3 has 14 residues. Germline assignment: CDR1 MDHEN and CDR2 SYDVKM. V lost 5 bases and J lost 4, with 14 bases in between. In DNA form, the CDR3 reads TGTGCCAGCAGTGGCAGTCAGGGGAGAGAGACCCAGTACTTC. Protein sequence: CASSGSQGRETQYF.

The chain combines TRBV6-4 with TRBJ1-1; D perhaps matches TRBD1 (6 bases). The V end lost 2 bases, the J end lost 5 bases, and 12 bases lay between the germline ends. The CDR3 has 14 amino acids. Germline lookup yields CDR1 MRHNA and CDR2 SNTAGT. The CDR3 protein is CASSDREDSTEAFF. The DNA for the CDR3 is TGTGCCAGCAGTGACCGCGAGGACAGTACTGAAGCTTTCTTT.

Only one count was recorded for this clone. The chain is built from TRBV11-3 and TRBJ2-1, with D maybe TRBD2 (6 bases). CDR1 and CDR2 (germline): SGHNT, YENEEA. V was trimmed by 0 bases and J by 6 bases, leaving 15 bases between them. This CDR3 region has 16 residues. CDR3 DNA sequence: TGTGCCAGCAGCTTAGAGGGAGGACGGGTTCGCAATGAGCAGTTCTTC. Encoded protein: CASSLEGGRVRNEQFF.

The rearrangement links TRBV2 to TRBJ1-3, with D possibly being TRBD1 (5 bases). Deletions cut 6 bases from V and 0 bases from J, with 15 bases between. The length of the CDR3 is 16 residues. Per the germline V gene, CDR1 is SNHLY and CDR2 is FYNNEI. The CDR3: CASRLTGGVSGNTIYF. CDR3 nucleotides: TGTGCCAGCAGGCTTACGGGGGGAGTCTCTGGAAACACCATATATTTT. The full variable domain, in which reference TRBV2 and TRBJ1-3 provide the parts outside the CDR3, is EPEVTQTPSHQVTQMGQEVILRCVPISNHLYFYWYRQILGQKVEFLVSFYNNEISEKSEIFDDQFSVERPDGSNFTLKIRSTKLEDSAMYFCASRLTGGVSGNTIYFGEGSWLTVV.